These 7 T cell receptor beta chains came from one sample sequenced in a study of blood T cells in healthy people across ages. Sample-barcoded 5' priming and a J-beta primer mix drove a second PCR of roughly 6 to 12 cycles. From the 5' RACE reads, TCRdb called clonotypes with MiXCR, one entry per CDR3 protein. The sample includes about 640,000 distinct CDR3 sequences, 58% seen only once; the top ten take roughly 34%. Source material: blood. These receptors all stem from a man in his sixties in good health.

The gene calls are TRBV7-9 and TRBJ2-1; 9 nucleotides line up with TRBD1. Germline CDR1 reads SEHNR; CDR2 reads FQNEAQ (reference sequence). The ends lost 1 base at V and 5 bases at J; junction bases unmatched: 6. This CDR3 region has 16 residues. CDR3 in amino acids: CASSLDPGQGNNEQFF. CDR3 in DNA: TGTGCCAGCAGCTTAGATCCCGGACAGGGGAACAATGAGCAGTTCTTC.

This clonotype has more than one count but fewer than ten. The gene calls are TRBV21-1 and TRBJ2-5; the table gives TRBD1 as D, unverified against the DNA. TRBV21-1 is a pseudogene locus. The CDR3 is 16 amino acids. Here the CDR3 reads CASIVGRDRAQETQYF. CDR3 in DNA: TGTGCCAGCATAGTGGGCCGTGACAGGGCCCAAGAGACCCAGTACTTC.

The V gene is TRBV7-2, the J gene TRBJ2-3; unclear D gene. In germline, CDR1 is SGHTA, CDR2 FQGNSA. The CDR3 length is 14 residues. V lost 5 bases, J lost 4 bases, and 13 bases lay in between. CDR3 nucleotides: TGTGCCAGCAGCCCTATGAATTGGGCAGATACGCAGTATTTT. Translation: CASSPMNWADTQYF.

The DNA for the CDR3 is TGCGCCAGTACCGGGACTAAAGACAATGAGCAGTTCTTC. Protein: CASTGTKDNEQFF. The chain uses TRBV10-2 and TRBJ2-1; 7 nucleotides match TRBD2. The CDR3 sequence is 13 residues long. The germline CDR1 and CDR2 sequences are WSHSY and SAAADI. Losses at the gene ends were 9 bases for V and 5 bases for J; bases not matched to a gene: 7.

To note about this clonotype: It is unclear where the CDR3 begins or ends on the DNA, so no DNA is shown, and the CDR3 is as TCRdb lists it. The rearrangement uses TRBV9 and TRBJ1-2; the D segment call TRBD1 is taken from the table without a DNA check. The CDR3 contains 19 residues when both ends are counted. Germline CDR1 and CDR2: SGDLS and YYNGEE. The chain's CDR3 is CASSSRTDTNEKLFFGYTF.

This clonotype was seen only once. The V gene is TRBV4-1, the J gene TRBJ2-2; weak D call: TRBD1 (6 bases). Trimming pared 0 bases from V and 6 bases from J, leaving 8 bases between. Germline V gives CDR1 MGHRA, CDR2 YSYEKL. CDR3 length: 14 amino acids. CDR3 in amino acids: CASSQDWGPGELFF. Here the CDR3 DNA reads TGCGCCAGCAGCCAAGATTGGGGGCCCGGGGAGCTGTTTTTT.

The gene calls are TRBV20-1 and TRBJ2-7; 7 bases match TRBD1. The CDR3 is 15 amino acids. J was trimmed by 9 bases and V by 1 base; bases with no gene match: 15. The germline gives CDR1 DFQATT, CDR2 SNEGSKA (reference sequence). The CDR3 region has the DNA TGCAGTGCTAGAGCTGGGTTTGGGACAGCCCTCGCGCAGTACTTC. This translates into CSARAGFGTALAQYF.